This T cell receptor beta chain was obtained from a study of T cell repertoires in cytomegalovirus infection. TCRdb reprocessed the reads via MiXCR and lists one record per CDR3 protein. Of 490,000 or so distinct CDR3 sequences in the sample, 11% were seen once. This clonotype was detected a few times. Germline V gene sequence: CDR1 LGHNA, CDR2 YNFKEQ. Trimming pared 0 bases from V and 8 bases from J, leaving 19 bases between. The CDR3 extends over 17 amino acids. This chain uses TRBV4-2 with TRBJ1-4; possibly TRBD1 for D (6 bases). The sequencing input was PBMCs. The TCR was taken from a human donor in good health (CMV status not recorded). Some clones in this sample may be carry-over from other donors' samples. The DNA for the CDR3 is TGTGCCAGCAGCCAAGACCACTCCGGGACACCGGAAGAAAAACTGTTTTTT. This gives the protein CASSQDHSGTPEEKLFF.